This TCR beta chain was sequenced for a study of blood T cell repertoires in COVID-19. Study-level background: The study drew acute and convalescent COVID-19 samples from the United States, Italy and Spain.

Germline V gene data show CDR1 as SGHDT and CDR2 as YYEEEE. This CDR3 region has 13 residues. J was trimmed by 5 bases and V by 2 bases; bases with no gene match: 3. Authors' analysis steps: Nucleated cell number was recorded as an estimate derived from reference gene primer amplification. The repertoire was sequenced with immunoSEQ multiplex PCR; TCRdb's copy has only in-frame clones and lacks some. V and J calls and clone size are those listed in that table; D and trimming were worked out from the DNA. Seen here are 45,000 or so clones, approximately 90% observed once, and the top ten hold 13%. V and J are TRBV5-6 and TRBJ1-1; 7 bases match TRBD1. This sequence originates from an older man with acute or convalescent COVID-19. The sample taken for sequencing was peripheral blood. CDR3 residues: CASSFPGGTEAFF. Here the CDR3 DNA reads TGTGCCAGCAGCTTCCCAGGGGGTACTGAAGCTTTCTTT.